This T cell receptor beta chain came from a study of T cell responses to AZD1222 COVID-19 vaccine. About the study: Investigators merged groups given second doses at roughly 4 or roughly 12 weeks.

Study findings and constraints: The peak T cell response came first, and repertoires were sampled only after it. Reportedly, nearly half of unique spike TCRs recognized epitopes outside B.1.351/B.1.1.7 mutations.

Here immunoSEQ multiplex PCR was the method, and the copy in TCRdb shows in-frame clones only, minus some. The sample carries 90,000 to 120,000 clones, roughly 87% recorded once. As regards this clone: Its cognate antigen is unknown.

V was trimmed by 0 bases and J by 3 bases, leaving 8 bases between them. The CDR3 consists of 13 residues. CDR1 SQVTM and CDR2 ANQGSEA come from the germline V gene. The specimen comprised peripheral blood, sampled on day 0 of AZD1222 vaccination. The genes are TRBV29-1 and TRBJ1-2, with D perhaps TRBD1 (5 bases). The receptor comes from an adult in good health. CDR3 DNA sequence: TGCAGCGTTGAAGACACAGGCTACTATGGCTACACCTTC. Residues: CSVEDTGYYGYTF.